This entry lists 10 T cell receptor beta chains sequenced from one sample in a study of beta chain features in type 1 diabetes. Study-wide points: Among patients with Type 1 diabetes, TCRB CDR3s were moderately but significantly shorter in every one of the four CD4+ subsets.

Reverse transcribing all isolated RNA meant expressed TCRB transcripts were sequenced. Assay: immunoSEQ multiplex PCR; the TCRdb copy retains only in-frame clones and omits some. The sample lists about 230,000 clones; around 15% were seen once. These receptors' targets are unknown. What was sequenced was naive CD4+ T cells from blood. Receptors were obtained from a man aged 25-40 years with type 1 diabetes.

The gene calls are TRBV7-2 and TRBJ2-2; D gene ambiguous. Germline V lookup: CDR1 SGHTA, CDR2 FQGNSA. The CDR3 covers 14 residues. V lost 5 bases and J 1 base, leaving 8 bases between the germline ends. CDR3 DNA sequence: TGTGCCAGCAGCCACCCAATGAACACCGGGGAGCTGTTTTTT. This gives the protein CASSHPMNTGELFF.

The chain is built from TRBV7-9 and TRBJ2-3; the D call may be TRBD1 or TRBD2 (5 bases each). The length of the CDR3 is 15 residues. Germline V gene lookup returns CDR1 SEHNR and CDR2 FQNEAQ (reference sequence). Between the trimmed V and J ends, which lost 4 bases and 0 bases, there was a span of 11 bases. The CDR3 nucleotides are TGTGCCAGCAGCTACGGGACCGATAGCACAGATACGCAGTATTTT. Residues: CASSYGTDSTDTQYF.

CDR3 nucleotide sequence: TGTGCCAGCAGCTCCCGGGACAGGGATTACAATGAGCAGTTCTTC. Its translation: CASSSRDRDYNEQFF. The chain joins TRBV9 to TRBJ2-1, with 9 bases aligning to TRBD1. The CDR3 runs to 15 residues. Germline V gene sequence: CDR1 SGDLS, CDR2 YYNGEE. J gave up 4 bases and V 4 bases, and 6 bases lay outside the gene matches.

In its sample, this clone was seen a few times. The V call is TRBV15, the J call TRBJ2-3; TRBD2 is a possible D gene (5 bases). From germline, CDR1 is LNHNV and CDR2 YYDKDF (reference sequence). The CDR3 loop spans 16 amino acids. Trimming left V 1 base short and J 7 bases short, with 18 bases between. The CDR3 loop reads CATSRGAAEVLHTQYF. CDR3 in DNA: TGTGCCACCAGCAGAGGGGCCGCGGAGGTCCTACATACGCAGTATTTT.

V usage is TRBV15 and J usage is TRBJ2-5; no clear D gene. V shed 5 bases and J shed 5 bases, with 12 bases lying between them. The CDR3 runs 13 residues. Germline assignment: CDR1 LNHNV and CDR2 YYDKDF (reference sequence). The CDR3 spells CATSRTGRETQYF. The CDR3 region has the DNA TGTGCCACCAGCCGGACCGGACGGGAGACCCAGTACTTC.

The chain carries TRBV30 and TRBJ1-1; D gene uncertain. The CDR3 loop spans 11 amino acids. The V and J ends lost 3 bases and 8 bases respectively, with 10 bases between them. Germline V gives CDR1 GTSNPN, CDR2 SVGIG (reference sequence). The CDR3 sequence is CAWSRRSEAFF. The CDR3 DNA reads TGTGCCTGGAGCCGTCGGTCGGAAGCTTTCTTT. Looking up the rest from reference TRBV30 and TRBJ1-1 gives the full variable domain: SQTIHQWPATLVQPVGSPLSLECTVEGTSNPNLYWYRQAAGRGLQLLFYSVGIGQISSEVPQNLSASRPQDRQFILSSKKLLLSDSGFYLCAWSRRSEAFFGQGTRLTVV.

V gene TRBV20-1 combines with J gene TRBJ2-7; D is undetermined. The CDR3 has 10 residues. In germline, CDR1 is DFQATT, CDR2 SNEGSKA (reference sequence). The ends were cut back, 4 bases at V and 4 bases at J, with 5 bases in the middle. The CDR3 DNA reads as TGCAGTGCTACCTTTTACGAGCAGTACTTC. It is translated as CSATFYEQYF.

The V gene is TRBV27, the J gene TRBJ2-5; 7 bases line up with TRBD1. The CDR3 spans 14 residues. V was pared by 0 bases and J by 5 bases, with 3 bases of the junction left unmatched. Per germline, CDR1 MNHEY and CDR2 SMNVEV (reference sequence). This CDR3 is CASSLSSRGETQYF. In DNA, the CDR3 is TGTGCCAGCAGTTTATCGTCCAGGGGGGAGACCCAGTACTTC.

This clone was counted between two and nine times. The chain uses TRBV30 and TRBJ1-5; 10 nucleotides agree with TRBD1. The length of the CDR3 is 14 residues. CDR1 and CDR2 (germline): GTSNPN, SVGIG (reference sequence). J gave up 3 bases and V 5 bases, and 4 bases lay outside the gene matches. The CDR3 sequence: CAWSGTGVNQPQHF. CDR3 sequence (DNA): TGTGCCTGGTCCGGGACAGGGGTCAATCAGCCCCAGCATTTT.

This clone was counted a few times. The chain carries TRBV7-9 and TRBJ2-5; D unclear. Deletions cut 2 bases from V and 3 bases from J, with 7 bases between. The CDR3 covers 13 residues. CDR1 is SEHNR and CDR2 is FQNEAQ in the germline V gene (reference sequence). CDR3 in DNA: TGTGCCAGCAGCTTACCCAGTAAAGAGACCCAGTACTTC. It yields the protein CASSLPSKETQYF. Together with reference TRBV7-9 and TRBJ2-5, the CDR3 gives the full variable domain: DTGVSQNPRHKITKRGQNVTFRCDPISEHNRLYWYRQTLGQGPEFLTYFQNEAQLEKSRLLSDRFSAERPKGSFSTLEIQRTEQGDSAMYLCASSLPSKETQYFGPGTRLLVL.